This is a list of T cell receptor beta chains from one sample in a study of shared clonotypes between healthy human individuals. Libraries were prepared by immunoSEQ multiplex PCR; TCRdb keeps only in-frame clonotypes and omits some of them. The sample has roughly 810,000 clones; about 96% are singletons. What was sequenced was naive CD8+ T cells sorted from blood. These receptors were collected from a young man in good health. Both conserved end residues are part of each CDR3. Each record gives: V gene, J gene, D gene, clone size, CDR3 DNA, CDR3 protein. The D gene is left open where the match is weak. Size values are once, few and many counts, or a class for expanded clones, and some rows have none.

v_call: TRBV10-1; j_call: TRBJ2-3; d_call: .; clone_size: .; cdr3_nt: TGCGCCAGCAGTGAGTCGGCAGGGCTGGGTACGCAGTATTTT; cdr3_aa: CASSESAGLGTQYF
v_call: TRBV28; j_call: TRBJ1-2; d_call: .; clone_size: .; cdr3_nt: TGTGCCAGCAGTTTTCGGGCCGACAGGCTCGAATATGGCTACACCTTC; cdr3_aa: CASSFRADRLEYGYTF
v_call: TRBV7-9; j_call: TRBJ1-2; d_call: .; clone_size: .; cdr3_nt: TGTGCCAGCAGCTCCTGGGACGGAAGCTACACCTTC; cdr3_aa: CASSSWDGSYTF
v_call: TRBV25-1; j_call: TRBJ2-1; d_call: TRBD2; clone_size: .; cdr3_nt: TGTGCCAGCAGTGCTTTGGGACTAGCGTTCTACAATGAGCAGTTCTTC; cdr3_aa: CASSALGLAFYNEQFF
v_call: TRBV9; j_call: TRBJ1-1; d_call: .; clone_size: .; cdr3_nt: TGTGCCAGCTCTCGGGTCGGAACGAGCTATCGGGGCACTGAAGCTTTCTTT; cdr3_aa: CASSRVGTSYRGTEAFF
v_call: TRBV21-1; j_call: TRBJ1-4; d_call: .; clone_size: .; cdr3_nt: TGTGCCAGCTGTCCGCTTTTTCGTGAACAGGGTGGTGAAAAACTGTTTTTT; cdr3_aa: CASCPLFREQGGEKLFF
v_call: TRBV7-6; j_call: TRBJ1-5; d_call: TRBD1; clone_size: .; cdr3_nt: TGTGCCAGCAGCTCTCTGGACAGGGTGGATCAGCCCCAGCATTTT; cdr3_aa: CASSSLDRVDQPQHF
v_call: TRBV14; j_call: TRBJ2-1; d_call: .; clone_size: once; cdr3_nt: TGTGCCAGCAGCCGCGACAGGTCAGTATCCCAAGCTAGCTCCTACAATGAGCAGTTCTTC; cdr3_aa: CASSRDRSVSQASSYNEQFF
v_call: TRBV11-2; j_call: TRBJ2-7; d_call: .; clone_size: .; cdr3_nt: TGTGCCAGCAGCTCCCTGGCAGGGGTGTCCTACGAGCAGTACTTC; cdr3_aa: CASSSLAGVSYEQYF
v_call: TRBV2; j_call: TRBJ2-3; d_call: .; clone_size: once; cdr3_nt: TGTGCCAGCCCCCGAAGGCTAGGGGCCGGGAGCACAGATACGCAGTATTTT; cdr3_aa: CASPRRLGAGSTDTQYF
v_call: TRBV4-3; j_call: TRBJ2-3; d_call: TRBD2; clone_size: .; cdr3_nt: TGCGCCAGCAGCCAAGACGCCGCGGGAGGAAGCACAGATACGCAGTATTTT; cdr3_aa: CASSQDAAGGSTDTQYF
v_call: TRBV5-4; j_call: TRBJ1-2; d_call: TRBD1; clone_size: .; cdr3_nt: TGTGCCAGCAGCCACAGAGGGACAGCTGACTATGGCTACACCTTC; cdr3_aa: CASSHRGTADYGYTF
v_call: TRBV30; j_call: TRBJ2-7; d_call: .; clone_size: .; cdr3_nt: TGTGCCTGGGTCAGGACAACATACGAGCAGTACTTC; cdr3_aa: CAWVRTTYEQYF
v_call: TRBV29-1; j_call: TRBJ2-3; d_call: TRBD2; clone_size: .; cdr3_nt: TGCAGCGGGGATTTAGCGGGAGACACAGATACGCAGTATTTT; cdr3_aa: CSGDLAGDTDTQYF
v_call: TRBV29-1; j_call: TRBJ2-7; d_call: .; clone_size: .; cdr3_nt: TGCAGCGTTGAAATAGGGACACCCTACGAGCAGTACTTC; cdr3_aa: CSVEIGTPYEQYF
v_call: TRBV5-1; j_call: TRBJ1-1; d_call: .; clone_size: once; cdr3_nt: TGCGCCAGCAGCTTGGTATTCAACACGCCCTACACTGAAGCTTTCTTT; cdr3_aa: CASSLVFNTPYTEAFF
v_call: TRBV7-9; j_call: TRBJ1-1; d_call: .; clone_size: .; cdr3_nt: TGTGCCAGCAGCTTAGGTTTTCGCGGCGCTTTCTTT; cdr3_aa: CASSLGFRGAFF
v_call: TRBV29-1; j_call: TRBJ2-2; d_call: .; clone_size: .; cdr3_nt: TGCAGCGCTGCCAGTCTCGCCGGGGAGCTGTTTTTT; cdr3_aa: CSAASLAGELFF
v_call: TRBV2; j_call: TRBJ2-1; d_call: .; clone_size: .; cdr3_nt: TGTGCCAGCAGCCTACGCCATCCTAAATCGAGGTCCTACAATGAGCAGTTCTTC; cdr3_aa: CASSLRHPKSRSYNEQFF
v_call: TRBV5-1; j_call: TRBJ2-7; d_call: .; clone_size: .; cdr3_nt: TGCGCCAGCGCCGGGAACTCCCACGAGCAGTACTTC; cdr3_aa: CASAGNSHEQYF
v_call: TRBV9; j_call: TRBJ2-1; d_call: TRBD2; clone_size: .; cdr3_nt: TGTGCCAGCACTAGCGGGGGCAGGGCCAACAATGAGCAGTTCTTC; cdr3_aa: CASTSGGRANNEQFF
v_call: TRBV15; j_call: TRBJ1-1; d_call: .; clone_size: .; cdr3_nt: TGTGCCACCAGCAGAGTCCCGAACACTGAAGCTTTCTTT; cdr3_aa: CATSRVPNTEAFF
v_call: TRBV9; j_call: TRBJ2-2; d_call: TRBD1; clone_size: .; cdr3_nt: TGTGCCAGCAGCGTAGCCGCGACAGGGGCCACCGGGGAGCTGTTTTTT; cdr3_aa: CASSVAATGATGELFF
v_call: TRBV7-8; j_call: TRBJ2-7; d_call: .; clone_size: once; cdr3_nt: TGTGCCAGCAGCTCGGCAGGACCCTACGAGCAGTACTTC; cdr3_aa: CASSSAGPYEQYF
v_call: TRBV6-6; j_call: TRBJ1-1; d_call: TRBD1; clone_size: .; cdr3_nt: TGTGCCAGCAGACAGGGGCCGAACACTGAAGCTTTCTTT; cdr3_aa: CASRQGPNTEAFF
v_call: TRBV9; j_call: TRBJ2-1; d_call: TRBD2; clone_size: .; cdr3_nt: TGTGCCAGCTCCGCTAGCGGATACAATGAGCAGTTCTTC; cdr3_aa: CASSASGYNEQFF
v_call: TRBV6-1; j_call: TRBJ1-5; d_call: .; clone_size: once; cdr3_nt: TGTGCCAGCAGTGAAGGGAATGAGGATCAGCCCCAGCATTTT; cdr3_aa: CASSEGNEDQPQHF
v_call: TRBV7-2; j_call: TRBJ2-1; d_call: TRBD2; clone_size: .; cdr3_nt: TGTGCCAGCAGCGTGGGGGGACTACTGGGAAATGAGCAGTTCTTC; cdr3_aa: CASSVGGLLGNEQFF
v_call: TRBV5-4; j_call: TRBJ2-7; d_call: .; clone_size: .; cdr3_nt: TGTGCCAGCAGCTTGGTGGAGCGTGACGAGCAGTACTTC; cdr3_aa: CASSLVERDEQYF
v_call: TRBV27; j_call: TRBJ2-1; d_call: TRBD1; clone_size: .; cdr3_nt: TGTGCCAGCTCCGACAGGGGGGACTACAATGAGCAGTTCTTC; cdr3_aa: CASSDRGDYNEQFF
v_call: TRBV27; j_call: TRBJ2-3; d_call: .; clone_size: .; cdr3_nt: TGTGCCAGCAGTCAAGACCCCCCCACAGATACGCAGTATTTT; cdr3_aa: CASSQDPPTDTQYF
v_call: TRBV4-1; j_call: TRBJ1-1; d_call: TRBD1; clone_size: .; cdr3_nt: TGCGCCAGCAGCCAGGGACAGGGGGTGCAAGGCACTGAAGCTTTCTTT; cdr3_aa: CASSQGQGVQGTEAFF
v_call: TRBV28; j_call: TRBJ2-7; d_call: .; clone_size: once; cdr3_nt: TGTGCCAGCACCTCACGGGTTAGCCCCTACGAGCAGTACTTC; cdr3_aa: CASTSRVSPYEQYF
v_call: TRBV7-9; j_call: TRBJ2-3; d_call: .; clone_size: .; cdr3_nt: TGTGCCAGCAGCTTAGCGGTACGAGCCAACGGGGCAGATACGCAGTATTTT; cdr3_aa: CASSLAVRANGADTQYF
v_call: TRBV6-6; j_call: TRBJ2-7; d_call: .; clone_size: few; cdr3_nt: TGTGCCAGCAGTTACTCCCTCTACGAGCAGTACTTC; cdr3_aa: CASSYSLYEQYF
v_call: TRBV7-6; j_call: TRBJ1-1; d_call: TRBD1; clone_size: .; cdr3_nt: TGTGCCAGCAGCTCGGGACAGGGGGGACCTGAAGCTTTCTTT; cdr3_aa: CASSSGQGGPEAFF
v_call: TRBV19; j_call: TRBJ1-4; d_call: .; clone_size: .; cdr3_nt: TGTGCCACCACCGAGTTTGTTGGGGGCGAAAAACTGTTTTTT; cdr3_aa: CATTEFVGGEKLFF
v_call: TRBV9; j_call: TRBJ2-2; d_call: TRBD2; clone_size: .; cdr3_nt: TGTGCCAGCAGTCAGGCTAGCGGGACCGGGGAGCTGTTTTTT; cdr3_aa: CASSQASGTGELFF
v_call: TRBV7-9; j_call: TRBJ2-7; d_call: .; clone_size: .; cdr3_nt: TGTGCCAGCAGCTTGGGGGTCACAACCTACGAGCAGTACTTC; cdr3_aa: CASSLGVTTYEQYF
v_call: TRBV4-3; j_call: TRBJ1-1; d_call: .; clone_size: .; cdr3_nt: TGCGCCAGCAGCCAAGAGGACATGAACACTGAAGCTTTCTTT; cdr3_aa: CASSQEDMNTEAFF
v_call: TRBV11-2; j_call: TRBJ1-1; d_call: TRBD1; clone_size: .; cdr3_nt: TGTGCCAGCAGCGGCAGGGGGCTATACACTGAAGCTTTCTTT; cdr3_aa: CASSGRGLYTEAFF
v_call: TRBV6-4; j_call: TRBJ2-1; d_call: .; clone_size: .; cdr3_nt: TGTGCCAGCAGTGAGGGTCCGTCCAATGAGCAGTTCTTC; cdr3_aa: CASSEGPSNEQFF
v_call: TRBV7-6; j_call: TRBJ2-7; d_call: TRBD1; clone_size: .; cdr3_nt: TGTGCCAGCAGCCTCCGGGACAGGGCGCACGAGCAGTACTTC; cdr3_aa: CASSLRDRAHEQYF
v_call: TRBV27; j_call: TRBJ2-5; d_call: .; clone_size: .; cdr3_nt: TGTGCCAGCAGTTTACTAGCGCCTCCCCAAGAGACCCAGTACTTC; cdr3_aa: CASSLLAPPQETQYF
v_call: TRBV9; j_call: TRBJ2-1; d_call: .; clone_size: .; cdr3_nt: TGTGCCAGCAGTCATAGACTTGGTGACGCCTACAATGAGCAGTTCTTC; cdr3_aa: CASSHRLGDAYNEQFF
v_call: TRBV6-5; j_call: TRBJ1-2; d_call: TRBD1; clone_size: .; cdr3_nt: TGTGCCAGCAGTCGTGACAGGGTGAATGGCTACACCTTC; cdr3_aa: CASSRDRVNGYTF
v_call: TRBV29-1; j_call: TRBJ2-1; d_call: TRBD2; clone_size: .; cdr3_nt: TGCAGCGTTGAACTCAGCGGGAGGCGGGGGGAGCAGTTCTTC; cdr3_aa: CSVELSGRRGEQFF
v_call: TRBV27; j_call: TRBJ2-7; d_call: TRBD2; clone_size: .; cdr3_nt: TGTGCCAGCAGTAAAGGACTAGCGGATATCTACGAGCAGTACTTC; cdr3_aa: CASSKGLADIYEQYF
v_call: TRBV5-8; j_call: TRBJ2-7; d_call: .; clone_size: .; cdr3_nt: TGTGCCAGCAGCCGGGAGGGACAGACCTACGAGCAGTACTTC; cdr3_aa: CASSREGQTYEQYF
v_call: TRBV4-1; j_call: TRBJ2-1; d_call: TRBD2; clone_size: .; cdr3_nt: TGCGCCAGCAGCCAAAGACAGGGAAGGGGCGGGAGGGTCTACAATGAGCAGTTCTTC; cdr3_aa: CASSQRQGRGGRVYNEQFF
v_call: TRBV14; j_call: TRBJ2-1; d_call: TRBD1; clone_size: .; cdr3_nt: TGTGCCAGCAGCCGGACAGGCTCCTACAATGAGCAGTTCTTC; cdr3_aa: CASSRTGSYNEQFF
v_call: TRBV5-1; j_call: TRBJ2-3; d_call: .; clone_size: .; cdr3_nt: TGCGCCAGCAGCTTGGTCTCAGCGAGAAGCACAGATACGCAGTATTTT; cdr3_aa: CASSLVSARSTDTQYF
v_call: TRBV9; j_call: TRBJ2-3; d_call: .; clone_size: .; cdr3_nt: TGTGCCAGCAGCGGAAAAGAGTTAGGGGTGGACGACACAGATACGCAGTATTTT; cdr3_aa: CASSGKELGVDDTDTQYF
v_call: TRBV11-3; j_call: TRBJ2-1; d_call: TRBD2; clone_size: .; cdr3_nt: TGTGCCAGCAGCAACGAAGCCCGACTAGCGGGAATTGACAATGAGCAGTTCTTC; cdr3_aa: CASSNEARLAGIDNEQFF
v_call: TRBV7-9; j_call: TRBJ1-2; d_call: TRBD1; clone_size: once; cdr3_nt: TGTGCCAGCAGCGTGGGACAGGGCCTCTACACCTTC; cdr3_aa: CASSVGQGLYTF
v_call: TRBV7-8; j_call: TRBJ2-7; d_call: TRBD2; clone_size: .; cdr3_nt: TGTGCCAGCAGCCAACGGGATGCTGTGCGGGGGGCGGGATTCGAGCAGTACTTC; cdr3_aa: CASSQRDAVRGAGFEQYF
v_call: TRBV27; j_call: TRBJ2-5; d_call: .; clone_size: .; cdr3_nt: TGTGCCAGCAGTTTATATAATGGAGGACAAGAGACCCAGTACTTC; cdr3_aa: CASSLYNGGQETQYF
v_call: TRBV14; j_call: TRBJ1-4; d_call: .; clone_size: .; cdr3_nt: TGTGCCAGCAGCCAAGAGGATCCAGGTCTAATTGAAAAACTGTTTTTT; cdr3_aa: CASSQEDPGLIEKLFF
v_call: TRBV4-1; j_call: TRBJ2-5; d_call: .; clone_size: once; cdr3_nt: TGCGCCAGCAGCCAAGACTCCGCCCGGGGGCGGGAGACCCAGTACTTC; cdr3_aa: CASSQDSARGRETQYF
v_call: TRBV7-8; j_call: TRBJ2-1; d_call: TRBD2; clone_size: .; cdr3_nt: TGTGCCAGCAGCTTCACTAGCGGACGTTACAATGAGCAGTTCTTC; cdr3_aa: CASSFTSGRYNEQFF